The next 30 T cell receptor beta chains were all read from a single sample in a study of a mutant IDH1 vaccine in newly diagnosed glioma. Time point indicated: week 11, during vaccination. Vaccinated patients received 300 ug of mutant IDH1 20-mer peptide per dose, with topical imiquimod. These receptors' antigens are unknown. Measured with immunoSEQ multiplex PCR; TCRdb has only the in-frame clones, and not every one. The data hold tens of thousands of clones, with about four fifths observed a single time. This material consisted of PBMCs, taken from a glioma patient whose treatment included an IDH1 peptide vaccine. These receptors were collected from a woman aged 50 to 60 with glioma.

This clone has more than one count but fewer than ten. The J gene is TRBJ1-1, the V gene TRBV5-6; perhaps TRBD1 as D (5 bases). Trimming shortened V by 0 bases and J by 0 bases, and 9 bases separated the two germline ends. Germline assignment: CDR1 SGHDT and CDR2 YYEEEE. This CDR3 region has 15 residues. CDR3: CASSLGQPMNTEAFF. In nucleotides, the CDR3 is TGTGCCAGCAGCTTGGGACAGCCCATGAACACTGAAGCTTTCTTT.

Only a few counts were recorded for this clone. This chain connects TRBV19 to TRBJ1-1; TRBD1 might be the D (5 bases). Germline loops: CDR1 LNHDA, CDR2 SQIVND (reference sequence). The CDR3 covers 12 residues. V lost 8 bases, J lost 1 base, and 8 bases lay in between. The CDR3 is CASGDRNTEAFF. The CDR3 coding sequence is TGTGCCAGTGGAGACAGGAACACTGAAGCTTTCTTT.

The genes are TRBV9 and TRBJ2-2; D is unclear. V was cut by 3 bases and J by 3 bases, with 6 bases left in between. Germline CDR1 reads SGDLS; CDR2 reads YYNGEE. The CDR3 has 13 amino acids. CDR3 sequence (DNA): TGTGCCAGCAGCGGAAGGTACACCGGGGAGCTGTTTTTT. Translating it yields CASSGRYTGELFF.

The V gene is TRBV19, the J gene TRBJ2-1, with a tentative D call TRBD2 (5 bases). Germline lookup yields CDR1 LNHDA and CDR2 SQIVND (reference sequence). Trimming cost V 5 bases and J 6 bases, with 17 bases left between them. The CDR3 is made up of 15 amino acids. CDR3 DNA: TGTGCCAGTAGTTGGACGACCGGGAAAGGCAATGAGCAGTTCTTC. Residues: CASSWTTGKGNEQFF.

This clone was observed a single time. This sequence joins TRBV10-3 and TRBJ2-2; possibly TRBD1 for D (6 bases). The germline V gene has CDR1 ENHRY and CDR2 SYGVKD. The CDR3 is made up of 14 amino acids. The germline V and J ends were trimmed by 8 bases and 0 bases, with 10 bases remaining between them. The CDR3 is CAIGEGANTGELFF. DNA for the CDR3: TGTGCCATCGGAGAGGGGGCGAACACCGGGGAGCTGTTTTTT.

This chain links TRBV4-1 with TRBJ2-7, with no clear D. Per germline, CDR1 MGHRA and CDR2 YSYEKL. Trimming left V 1 base short and J 2 bases short, with 9 bases between. This CDR3 has 14 amino acids. Here the CDR3 DNA reads TGCGCCAGCAGCCAAGTCCCGGCAACCTACGAGCAGTACTTC. Its translation: CASSQVPATYEQYF.

CDR3 coding DNA: TGTGCCAGCAGCGTACGGCAGGGTTACACTGAAGCTTTCTTT. Translation gives CASSVRQGYTEAFF. The chain is built from TRBV5-8 and TRBJ1-1; TRBD1 might be the D (5 bases). The V and J ends lost 4 bases and 3 bases respectively, with 13 bases between them. Germline lookup yields CDR1 SGHTS and CDR2 YDEGEE. The CDR3 runs 14 residues.

Worth noting for this clone: Distinct nucleotide sequences in the sample also encode this CDR3. This chain joins TRBV18 and TRBJ2-3; no firm D call. Looked up from germline, CDR1 is KGHSH and CDR2 is LQKENI. V was clipped by 3 bases and J by 5 bases, with 3 bases between them. The CDR3 is 11 amino acids. The CDR3, as DNA: TGTGCCAGCTCACCCGGAGATACGCAGTATTTT. The encoded protein is CASSPGDTQYF.

CDR3 residues: CASSLSPGTNYGYTF. The CDR3 nucleotides are TGCGCCAGCAGCTTGTCCCCTGGGACAAACTATGGCTACACCTTC. J is TRBJ1-2 and V is TRBV5-1, with D tentatively TRBD1 (6 bases). The V gene lost 1 base and the J gene lost 2 bases, with 12 bases spanning the gap. Germline values: CDR1 SGHRS, CDR2 YFSETQ. There are 15 residues in the CDR3.

V usage is TRBV18 and J usage is TRBJ1-1, with D unclear. Trimming removed 2 bases from V and 5 bases from J, with 3 bases in between. There are 11 residues in the CDR3. Germline V lookup: CDR1 KGHSH, CDR2 LQKENI. The CDR3 spells CASSPKTEAFF. The DNA of the CDR3 is TGTGCCAGCTCACCAAAAACTGAAGCTTTCTTT.

The rearrangement joins TRBV5-1 to TRBJ1-2; D might be TRBD1 (5 bases). Trimming removed 4 bases from V and 4 bases from J, with 14 bases in between. This CDR3 is 14 amino acids long. Germline V CDR1 and CDR2: SGHRS, YFSETQ. CDR3 loop: CASSDPAGGYGYTF. CDR3 DNA sequence: TGCGCCAGCAGCGATCCTGCGGGGGGCTATGGCTACACCTTC.

The rearrangement uses TRBV18 and TRBJ2-5, with D unresolved. The germline gives CDR1 KGHSH, CDR2 LQKENI. The V and J ends lost 3 bases and 6 bases respectively, with 8 bases between them. The CDR3 extends over 12 amino acids. The CDR3 here is CASSPFGQTQYF. The DNA of the CDR3 is TGTGCCAGCTCACCCTTCGGACAGACCCAGTACTTC.

The rearrangement uses TRBV7-9 and TRBJ1-5; D not certain. Trimming took 8 bases from V and 0 from J, leaving 14 bases between them. CDR1 and CDR2 from the germline V gene are SEHNR and FQNEAQ (reference sequence). The CDR3 runs to 15 residues. CDR3 nucleotide sequence: TGTGCCAGCCAGTCGGGCGAGTATAGCAATCAGCCCCAGCATTTT. Translation gives CASQSGEYSNQPQHF.

The rearrangement joins TRBV6-1 to TRBJ2-7, with D tentatively TRBD1 or TRBD2 (5 bases each). Trimming removed 9 bases at V and 3 bases at J, with 15 bases between. Germline values: CDR1 MNHNS, CDR2 SASEGT. This CDR3 is 13 amino acids long. Written as DNA, the CDR3 is TGTGCCAGTGCCGGGACCTTGGACTACGAGCAGTACTTC. Translated, it gives CASAGTLDYEQYF.

The V call is TRBV11-2, the J call TRBJ1-2; 9 bases align to TRBD1. The junction had 7 bases not matched to a gene; V was cut back by 1 base and J by 7 bases. CDR1 and CDR2 from the germline V gene are SGHAT and FQNNGV. The CDR3 totals 15 residues. CDR3 DNA sequence: TGTGCCAGCAGCTTAGGGTATGGACAGGGGAGTGGCTACACCTTC. Its protein is CASSLGYGQGSGYTF.

V usage is TRBV6-1 and J usage is TRBJ1-1, with 7 bases lining up with TRBD1. This CDR3 region has 14 residues. V shed 7 bases and J 3 bases; nucleotides not matched to a gene: 8. Germline V gene lookup returns CDR1 MNHNS and CDR2 SASEGT. Here the CDR3 reads CASKLQGIYTEAFF. The CDR3, as DNA: TGTGCCAGCAAGCTACAGGGGATATACACTGAAGCTTTCTTT.

This chain connects TRBV7-2 to TRBJ1-5; D uncertain. The CDR3 is made up of 14 amino acids. Germline lookup yields CDR1 SGHTA and CDR2 FQGNSA. Trimming left V 7 bases short and J 4 bases short, with 14 bases between. The CDR3 nucleotides read TGTGCCAGCACCCCGGACGGACGAAATCAGCCCCAGCATTTT. As protein: CASTPDGRNQPQHF.

This clone occurred once. The chain links TRBV6-5 to TRBJ2-4; 7 bases align to TRBD1. Germline V lookup: CDR1 MNHEY, CDR2 SVGAGI. The CDR3 runs 15 residues. V dropped 2 bases and J dropped 3; count of bases not matched to a gene: 4. CDR3 sequence (DNA): TGTGCCAGCAGTTACAGCAGGACAGGCAAAAACATTCAGTACTTC. It translates to CASSYSRTGKNIQYF.

This chain uses TRBV30 with TRBJ2-2; D is undetermined. The CDR3 extends over 13 amino acids. Trimming removed 3 bases from V and 4 bases from J, with 9 bases in between. Germline lookup yields CDR1 GTSNPN and CDR2 SVGIG (reference sequence). The CDR3 nucleotides are TGTGCCTGGAGCGAACTTGTCACCGGGGAGCTGTTTTTT. This sequence encodes CAWSELVTGELFF.

This clone came up once. The chain joins TRBV19 to TRBJ1-1; no firm D call. Germline CDR1 is LNHDA and CDR2 is SQIVND (reference sequence). V lost 3 bases, J lost 0 bases, and 11 bases lay in between. This CDR3 has 15 amino acids. Here the CDR3 DNA reads TGTGCCAGTAGTATCGGGCCAACAATGAACACTGAAGCTTTCTTT. Protein: CASSIGPTMNTEAFF.

The chain has TRBV6-1 and TRBJ2-7; 9 nucleotides match TRBD2. CDR1 MNHNS and CDR2 SASEGT come from the germline V gene. Trimming cost V 6 bases and J 7 bases; bases outside gene matches: 10. CDR3 size: 14 residues. CDR3 residues: CASRVAGGAGEQYF. In DNA, the CDR3 is TGTGCCAGCAGGGTCGCGGGGGGGGCCGGGGAGCAGTACTTC.

The J gene is TRBJ2-3, the V gene TRBV2, with D possibly being TRBD2 (6 bases). Deletions cut 3 bases from V and 5 bases from J, with 15 bases between. Germline V gene data show CDR1 as SNHLY and CDR2 as FYNNEI. The length of the CDR3 is 15 residues. This CDR3 reads CASSEVGGKVDTQYF. As DNA, the CDR3 is TGTGCCAGCAGTGAGGTGGGGGGAAAGGTAGATACGCAGTATTTT.

The CDR3 region is CASSSTGTGVFRDQPQHF. CDR3 DNA sequence: TGCGCCAGCAGCTCCACCGGGACAGGGGTCTTTAGGGATCAGCCCCAGCATTTT. This chain joins TRBV4-1 and TRBJ1-5, with 10 positions matching TRBD1. The V segment lost 5 bases and the J segment 5 bases; nucleotides outside the gene matches: 15. There are 18 residues in the CDR3. The germline CDR1 and CDR2 sequences are MGHRA and YSYEKL.

The chain joins TRBV2 to TRBJ1-1, with 8 bases that match TRBD1. Germline lookup yields CDR1 SNHLY and CDR2 FYNNEI. The CDR3 is made up of 14 amino acids. The V segment lost 4 bases and the J segment 7 bases; nucleotides outside the gene matches: 8. The DNA of the CDR3 is TGTGCCAGCAGTGTAGGACAGGGAGGTGTTGAAGCTTTCTTT. It translates to CASSVGQGGVEAFF.

This chain uses TRBV4-2 with TRBJ2-1; 15 bases line up with TRBD2. V trimming: 3 bases; J trimming: 1 base; junction bases outside the gene matches: 4. The germline CDR1 and CDR2 sequences are LGHNA and YNFKEQ. The CDR3 has 18 residues. CDR3 sequence reads: CASSHSGLAGGSYNEQFF. As DNA, the CDR3 is TGTGCCAGCAGCCACTCGGGACTAGCGGGGGGTTCCTACAATGAGCAGTTCTTC.

This clone was recorded once. The chain has TRBV4-3 and TRBJ2-7; 12 positions agree with TRBD2. CDR3 size: 20 residues. V trimming: 2 bases; J trimming: 5 bases; junction bases outside the gene matches: 19. CDR1 is LGHNA and CDR2 is YSLEER in the germline V gene. The CDR3 coding sequence is TGCGCCAGCAGCCAACCCCCGACTAGCGGGGGCCCTGAGGACGACGACGAGCAGTACTTC. Translating gives CASSQPPTSGGPEDDDEQYF.

The rearrangement links TRBV7-2 to TRBJ1-1; D is ambiguous. V was cut by 3 bases and J by 5 bases, with 13 bases left in between. In germline, CDR1 is SGHTA, CDR2 FQGNSA. The CDR3 loop spans 14 amino acids. The CDR3 region has the DNA TGTGCCAGCAGCTTCACCAAGTGGGCGACTGAAGCTTTCTTT. Its protein is CASSFTKWATEAFF.

This chain uses TRBV19 with TRBJ1-5, with a possible D match to TRBD1 (6 bases). Trimming cost V 3 bases and J 6 bases, with 15 bases left between them. The CDR3 consists of 15 residues. Germline CDR1 is LNHDA and CDR2 is SQIVND (reference sequence). CDR3 DNA: TGTGCCAGTAGTATCGGGGGGGCGAGTAGTCAGCCCCAGCATTTT. Translation: CASSIGGASSQPQHF.

This chain connects TRBV10-1 to TRBJ2-2; D is unclear. This CDR3 spans 13 amino acids. Trimming shortened V by 0 bases and J by 3 bases, and 2 bases separated the two germline ends. CDR1 is WNHNN and CDR2 is SYGVQD in the germline V gene (reference sequence). Here the CDR3 DNA reads TGCGCCAGCAGTGAGTCGGACACCGGGGAGCTGTTTTTT. It specifies CASSESDTGELFF.

V gene TRBV6-1 combines with J gene TRBJ2-1; TRBD2 matches at 9 bases. The CDR3 is 19 amino acids. Germline-derived CDR1 and CDR2 are MNHNS and SASEGT. With V trimmed by 1 base and J by 8 bases, 18 bases remained unmatched. The CDR3 loop is CASSEGGEAGGRLRDEQFF. The CDR3 DNA sequence: TGTGCCAGCAGTGAAGGGGGGGAAGCGGGGGGCCGTTTGCGGGATGAGCAGTTCTTC.